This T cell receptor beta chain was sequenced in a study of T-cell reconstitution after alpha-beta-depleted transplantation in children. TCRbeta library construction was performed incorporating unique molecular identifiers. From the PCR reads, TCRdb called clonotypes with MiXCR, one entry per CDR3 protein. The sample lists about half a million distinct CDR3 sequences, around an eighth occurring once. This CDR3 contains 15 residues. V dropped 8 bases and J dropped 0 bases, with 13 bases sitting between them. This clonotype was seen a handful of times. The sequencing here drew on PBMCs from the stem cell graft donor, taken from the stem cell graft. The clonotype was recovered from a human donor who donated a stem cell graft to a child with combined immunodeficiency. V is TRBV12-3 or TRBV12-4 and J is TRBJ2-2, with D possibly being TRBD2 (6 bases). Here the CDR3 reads CASGGRGTNTGELFF. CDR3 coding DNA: TGTGCCAGCGGAGGGCGGGGCACGAACACCGGGGAGCTGTTTTTT.